This is a list of T cell receptor beta chains from one sample in a study of blood T cells in healthy people across ages. TCRdb analysed the 5' RACE reads with MiXCR anew, one entry per CDR3 protein. In the table there are hundreds of thousands of distinct CDR3 sequences, about 30% of which are singletons. Sequences were obtained from blood. The receptors were gathered from a woman over 75 in good health. The CDR3 runs from the conserved cysteine through the conserved F or W. Fields, in order: clone size, J gene, D gene, V gene, CDR3 DNA, CDR3 protein. The D gene is left open where the match is weak. Size values are once, few and many counts, or a class for expanded clones, and some rows have none.

clone size: many; J gene: TRBJ2-7; D gene: NA; V gene: TRBV20-1; CDR3 DNA: TGCAGTGCTAGAGACCCTCAGTCTACCTACGAGCAGTACTTC; CDR3 protein: CSARDPQSTYEQYF
clone size: NA; J gene: TRBJ1-1; D gene: NA; V gene: TRBV2; CDR3 DNA: TGTGCCAGCAGCAAAGGGGACACTGAAGCTTTCTTT; CDR3 protein: CASSKGDTEAFF
clone size: NA; J gene: TRBJ1-2; D gene: NA; V gene: TRBV27; CDR3 DNA: TGTGCCAGCAGTTTTAGCCCTTCAGACTATGGCTACACCTTC; CDR3 protein: CASSFSPSDYGYTF
clone size: NA; J gene: TRBJ2-3; D gene: TRBD1; V gene: TRBV29-1; CDR3 DNA: TGCAGCGTTCGACAGGGGCTGGGCGCAGATACGCAGTATTTT; CDR3 protein: CSVRQGLGADTQYF
clone size: NA; J gene: TRBJ2-2; D gene: NA; V gene: TRBV3-1; CDR3 DNA: TGTGCCAGCAGCCAAGTCCTTTTCGGAAAGGGTCGTAGCACCGGGGAGCTGTTTTTT; CDR3 protein: CASSQVLFGKGRSTGELFF
clone size: NA; J gene: TRBJ2-1; D gene: NA; V gene: TRBV5-4; CDR3 DNA: TGTGCCAGCAGCTCGAGACGGGAGAGTCACAATGAGCAGTTCTTC; CDR3 protein: CASSSRRESHNEQFF
clone size: few; J gene: TRBJ1-1; D gene: NA; V gene: TRBV20-1; CDR3 DNA: TGCAGTGCTGAGGACGCAGGAATACCATCTCCGAACACTGAAGCTTTCTTT; CDR3 protein: CSAEDAGIPSPNTEAFF
clone size: many; J gene: TRBJ2-1; D gene: NA; V gene: TRBV3-1; CDR3 DNA: TGTGCCAGCAGCCAAGCGGGCGGCTTCCCTGGGACGCAGTTCTTC; CDR3 protein: CASSQAGGFPGTQFF
clone size: many; J gene: TRBJ2-3; D gene: TRBD2; V gene: TRBV6-2/TRBV6-3; CDR3 DNA: TGTGCCAGCAGTTACGGGATAGCGGGGGGAGATACGCAGTATTTT; CDR3 protein: CASSYGIAGGDTQYF
clone size: NA; J gene: TRBJ2-7; D gene: NA; V gene: TRBV27; CDR3 DNA: TGTGCCAGCAGTTTAAGGCAGTCCTACGGGCAGTACTTC; CDR3 protein: CASSLRQSYGQYF
clone size: NA; J gene: TRBJ1-1; D gene: NA; V gene: TRBV30; CDR3 DNA: TGTGCCTGGAGCCGCCCGAACACTGAAGCTTTCTTT; CDR3 protein: CAWSRPNTEAFF
clone size: few; J gene: TRBJ1-1; D gene: NA; V gene: TRBV29-1; CDR3 DNA: TGCAGCGTGGATGGGTCAGGGATGAACACTGAAGCTTTCTTT; CDR3 protein: CSVDGSGMNTEAFF